Given below is one T cell receptor (beta chain) in context. The antigen is undetermined. These data belong to a study of OX40 agonist ivuxolimab in advanced cancers. V was cut by 5 bases and J by 4 bases, with 17 bases left in between. Germline loops: CDR1 MDHEN, CDR2 SYDVKM. The CDR3 contains 15 residues. Study-wide results and caveats: The study observed clonal expansion of CD4+ and CD8+ blood T cells by week 6 at 0.1 to 3.0 mg/kg.

Sequencing used immunoSEQ multiplex PCR; TCRdb keeps in-frame clones, though not all of them. Counted here are approximately 100,000 clones, about 90% occurring once; the ten biggest clones make up roughly 0.8%. The TCR was taken from an adult with an advanced solid tumor such as melanoma, head and neck, liver or kidney cancer. Sequenced here: CD4+ or CD8+ T cells sorted from blood, sampled in a trial of the OX40 agonist ivuxolimab. The chain carries TRBV28 and TRBJ1-1; the D gene is possibly TRBD1 (6 bases). The chain's CDR3 is CASSPHDRGPTEAFF. The CDR3 nucleotides are TGTGCCAGCAGTCCCCACGACCGGGGGCCCACTGAAGCTTTCTTT.